A selection of T cell receptor beta chains follows, all from one sample in a study of response to subunit inactivated influenza vaccine. TCRdb re-called the RT-PCR reads through MiXCR, storing one row per CDR3 protein. The data show roughly 700,000 distinct CDR3 sequences, roughly 14% seen once. Material: PBMCs from blood, obtained less than 15 days before vaccination. All receptors derive from a man aged 50 to 59 who received an inactivated influenza vaccine. The CDR3 runs from the conserved cysteine through the conserved F or W. D genes are given only for firm matches. Size values are once, few and many counts, or a class for expanded clones, and some rows have none.

len,v_gene,d_gene,abundance,j_gene,CDR3aa,CDR3nt
19,TRBV4-2,.,.,TRBJ1-1,CASSQGRPTRGGTNTEAFF,TGTGCCAGCAGCCAGGGGCGGCCAACTCGAGGGGGGACGAACACTGAAGCTTTCTTT
14,TRBV12-3/TRBV12-4,TRBD2,few,TRBJ2-3,CASNIAGGTDTQYF,TGTGCCAGCAACATCGCGGGGGGGACAGATACGCAGTATTTT
15,TRBV5-1,.,.,TRBJ2-3,CASSASGTRTDTQYF,TGCGCCAGCAGCGCTTCCGGGACCCGCACAGATACGCAGTATTTT
14,TRBV20-1,TRBD1,many,TRBJ2-7,CSAPRQGHSYEQYF,TGCAGTGCCCCTCGACAGGGCCATTCCTACGAGCAGTACTTC
15,TRBV29-1,TRBD2,many,TRBJ2-5,CSVESLAGFQETQYF,TGCAGCGTTGAGAGTCTAGCGGGGTTCCAAGAGACCCAGTACTTC
13,TRBV20-1,TRBD1,.,TRBJ1-6,CSALTGANSPLHF,TGCAGTGCCCTGACAGGGGCTAATTCACCCCTCCACTTT
13,TRBV20-1,TRBD1,many,TRBJ2-5,CSADARGRETQYF,TGCAGTGCAGACGCCAGGGGGCGGGAGACCCAGTACTTC
17,TRBV6-2/TRBV6-3,TRBD2,many,TRBJ2-1,CASSLLAGGYSYNEQFF,TGTGCCAGCAGCCTACTAGCGGGGGGATACTCCTACAATGAGCAGTTCTTC
14,TRBV3-1,.,few,TRBJ1-6,CASSPPLGNSPLHF,TGTGCCAGCAGCCCACCCCTTGGGAATTCACCCCTCCACTTT
17,TRBV11-3,.,.,TRBJ2-3,CASSLVFGSGTPDTQYF,TGTGCCAGCAGCTTAGTATTCGGCTCCGGGACCCCAGATACGCAGTATTTT
12,TRBV29-1,.,.,TRBJ1-2,CSVEKGIHGYTF,TGCAGCGTTGAAAAAGGGATCCATGGCTACACCTTC
15,TRBV14,.,few,TRBJ2-7,CASSQDQGLGNEQYF,TGTGCCAGCAGCCAAGATCAGGGGCTCGGGAACGAGCAGTACTTC
14,TRBV2,.,few,TRBJ1-3,CASSERAAGNTIYF,TGTGCCAGCAGTGAGAGGGCTGCAGGAAACACCATATATTTT
13,TRBV15,.,many,TRBJ2-7,CATSRGRLYEQYF,TGTGCCACCAGCAGAGGCAGGTTATACGAGCAGTACTTC
17,TRBV6-2/TRBV6-3,.,.,TRBJ1-5,CASSFTSGGANNQPQHF,TGTGCCAGCAGTTTCACCTCCGGGGGGGCTAACAATCAGCCCCAGCATTTT
13,TRBV7-6,.,few,TRBJ1-2,CASSPSRGVGYTF,TGTGCCAGCAGCCCGAGCAGGGGCGTAGGCTACACCTTC
16,TRBV11-2,.,many,TRBJ2-1,CASSLVSNPSYNEQFF,TGTGCCAGCAGCTTAGTATCGAACCCGTCCTACAATGAGCAGTTCTTC
17,TRBV6-1,.,few,TRBJ1-6,CASTTGRGTGGRSPLHF,TGTGCCAGCACCACGGGACGGGGGACCGGTGGGCGTTCACCCCTCCACTTT
14,TRBV6-1,.,.,TRBJ2-1,CASTPYGAYNEQFF,TGTGCCAGCACTCCTTATGGGGCCTACAATGAGCAGTTCTTC
16,TRBV5-1,.,few,TRBJ1-6,CASRAGGSSYNSPLHF,TGCGCCAGCAGAGCCGGGGGAAGCTCCTATAATTCACCCCTCCACTTT
14,TRBV3-1,.,many,TRBJ1-1,CASSPTLKNTEAFF,TGTGCCAGCAGCCCTACCCTCAAGAACACTGAAGCTTTCTTT
15,TRBV5-1,.,many,TRBJ2-2,CASSLVQTNTGELFF,TGCGCCAGCAGCTTGGTACAGACGAACACCGGGGAGCTGTTTTTT
16,TRBV4-2,.,few,TRBJ1-3,CASSQDDSNSGNTIYF,TGTGCCAGCAGCCAAGACGACTCCAACTCTGGAAACACCATATATTTT
14,TRBV29-1,TRBD1,.,TRBJ2-1,CSVTYGTGYNEQFF,TGCAGCGTGACATACGGGACAGGGTACAATGAGCAGTTCTTC
18,TRBV4-3,TRBD2,.,TRBJ2-1,CASSQRGRLAGGRLEQFF,TGCGCCAGCAGCCAAAGGGGACGTCTAGCGGGGGGGCGACTTGAGCAGTTCTTC
14,TRBV20-1,TRBD2,.,TRBJ2-3,CSAGTSGSGDTQYF,TGCAGCGCCGGGACTAGCGGGAGTGGAGATACGCAGTATTTT
13,TRBV2,.,many,TRBJ1-1,CASSTTENTEAFF,TGTGCCAGCAGTACAACAGAGAACACTGAAGCTTTCTTT
16,TRBV4-3,TRBD2,.,TRBJ2-7,CASSQEGSGVTYEQYF,TGCGCCAGCAGCCAAGAAGGTAGCGGGGTAACCTACGAGCAGTACTTC
14,TRBV2,.,many,TRBJ1-4,CASSEGRANEKLFF,TGTGCCAGCAGTGAGGGCAGGGCTAATGAAAAACTGTTTTTT
15,TRBV28,TRBD1,.,TRBJ2-7,CASSTSDRGTYEQYF,TGTGCCAGCAGTACCTCGGACAGGGGGACCTACGAGCAGTACTTC
14,TRBV4-2,TRBD2,.,TRBJ2-1,CASSWTSGGDEQFF,TGTGCCAGCAGTTGGACTAGCGGGGGGGATGAGCAGTTCTTC
14,TRBV12-3/TRBV12-4,.,.,TRBJ2-3,CASRRGRSTDTQYF,TGTGCCAGCAGGCGGGGCAGAAGCACAGATACGCAGTATTTT
14,TRBV4-3,.,many,TRBJ2-4,CASSQGPGVNIQYF,TGCGCCAGCAGCCAAGGCCCGGGGGTAAACATTCAGTACTTC
12,TRBV29-1,TRBD1,.,TRBJ2-5,CSATGKQETQYF,TGCAGCGCGACAGGGAAACAAGAGACCCAGTACTTC
15,TRBV20-1,TRBD1,.,TRBJ1-1,CSARPRQGISTEAFF,TGCAGTGCTAGACCACGACAGGGAATTAGCACTGAAGCTTTCTTT
16,TRBV20-1,TRBD2,.,TRBJ2-4,CSARPASGGAKNIQYF,TGCAGTGCTAGACCAGCTAGCGGGGGGGCCAAAAACATTCAGTACTTC
15,TRBV3-1,TRBD1,.,TRBJ2-7,CASSPGQILIYKQYF,TGTGCCAGCAGCCCGGGACAGATCTTAATCTACAAGCAGTACTTC
13,TRBV4-1,.,few,TRBJ1-5,CASSQDLTQPQHF,TGCGCCAGCAGCCAAGATCTTACTCAGCCCCAGCATTTT
17,TRBV5-1,.,.,TRBJ2-3,CASSSLGTQTVTDTQYF,TGCGCCAGCAGCTCACTCGGGACCCAGACCGTCACAGATACGCAGTATTTT
16,TRBV18,TRBD2,.,TRBJ2-7,CASSPVPTSGAYEQYF,TGTGCCAGCTCCCCAGTCCCGACTAGCGGTGCATACGAGCAGTACTTC
12,TRBV9,.,.,TRBJ2-1,CASSVVASEQFF,TGTGCCAGCAGCGTAGTGGCTAGTGAGCAGTTCTTC
16,TRBV25-1,.,few,TRBJ2-5,CASSEYGSRPQETQYF,TGTGCCAGCAGTGAATACGGTTCTAGGCCCCAAGAGACCCAGTACTTC